This T cell receptor beta chain was profiled in a study of T cell repertoires in cytomegalovirus infection. Study-level information: Carrying CMV and the relevant HLA type showed in public TCR beta signatures. The study, taken as a whole, reports: Carriers of CMV and the relevant HLA type were discriminated by public TCR beta frequency. HLA-C-restricted CMV clonotypes gave the most frequent clonotype in two of eight donors.

To note about this clonotype: Its target is not known.

Germline CDR1 MDHEN, CDR2 SYDVKM. This CDR3 has 13 residues. Deletions cut 8 bases from V and 2 bases from J, with 12 bases between. MiXCR, run by TCRdb on the reads, gives a single entry per CDR3 protein. The sample includes some 680,000 distinct CDR3 sequences, 35% to 45% of them seen just once. The rearrangement joins TRBV28 to TRBJ2-5; no definite D call. This TCR came from a human donor in good health (CMV status not recorded). Some clones in this sample may be carry-over from other donors' samples. The source material was PBMCs. This CDR3 reads CASLGPLQETQYF. In DNA form, the CDR3 reads TGTGCCAGCCTAGGGCCTCTTCAAGAGACCCAGTACTTC.